A single sample gave rise to the 32 T cell receptor beta chains below, sequenced in a study of T-cell reconstitution after alpha-beta-depleted transplantation in children. It was with unique molecular identifiers that the TCRbeta library was prepared. Each CDR3 protein is one row after TCRdb ran MiXCR on the PCR reads. This table has about 500,000 distinct CDR3 sequences, about 30% appearing once. Sample: PBMCs from the stem cell graft donor, taken from the stem cell graft. All receptors come from a human donor who donated a stem cell graft to a child with aplastic anemia.

The genes are TRBV7-2 and TRBJ2-7; D might be TRBD1 (6 bases). The germline CDR1 and CDR2 sequences are SGHTA and FQGNSA. The V end lost 8 bases, the J end lost 5 bases, and 16 bases lay between the germline ends. This CDR3 is built from 13 residues. CDR3 nucleotides: TGTGCCAGCCACCATGGACAGCGAGACGAGCAGTACTTC. It yields the protein CASHHGQRDEQYF.

The chain combines TRBV18 with TRBJ1-4; D is undetermined. The ends were cut back, 2 bases at V and 9 bases at J, with 19 bases in the middle. Germline CDR1 and CDR2: KGHSH and LQKENI. The CDR3 is 16 amino acids. The CDR3 here is CASSPGPSTEAKKLFF. Here the CDR3 DNA reads TGTGCCAGCTCACCAGGACCGAGCACGGAGGCTAAAAAACTGTTTTTT.

This clonotype has just a few counts. This sequence joins TRBV20-1 and TRBJ2-5; D remains unclear. This CDR3 is built from 12 residues. Trimming pared 3 bases from V and 7 bases from J, leaving 12 bases between. CDR1 and CDR2 from the germline V gene are DFQATT and SNEGSKA (reference sequence). The CDR3 DNA sequence: TGCAGTGCTAGGGACGACCTGGGGACCCAGTACTTC. Translation gives CSARDDLGTQYF.

The genes are TRBV7-2 and TRBJ1-5; D remains unclear. The ends were cut back, 1 base at V and 8 bases at J, with 12 bases in the middle. The CDR3 has 14 residues. Looked up from germline, CDR1 is SGHTA and CDR2 is FQGNSA. For the CDR3, the DNA is TGTGCCAGCAGCTTAGAAGGGCCCAGGAAGCCCCAGCATTTT. This encodes CASSLEGPRKPQHF.

The chain couples TRBV5-5 to TRBJ1-6, with a weak D call TRBD1 (5 bases). This CDR3 has 16 residues. CDR1 is SGHKS and CDR2 is YYEKEE in the germline V gene (reference sequence). The V and J ends lost 1 base and 7 bases respectively, with 15 bases between them. CDR3 protein: CASSLWAGLRNSPLHF. As DNA, the CDR3 is TGTGCCAGCAGCTTGTGGGCGGGACTTAGAAATTCACCCCTCCACTTT.

This chain uses TRBV7-2 with TRBJ2-7; no clear D. CDR1 is SGHTA and CDR2 is FQGNSA in the germline V gene. The CDR3 contains 15 residues. Trimming stripped 4 bases from V and 2 bases from J, with 15 bases between. This CDR3 is CASSSPWVGAYEQYF. CDR3 in DNA: TGTGCCAGCAGCTCCCCGTGGGTTGGGGCCTACGAGCAGTACTTC.

This clonotype was seen a few times. The chain combines TRBV7-2 with TRBJ2-7; 8 positions agree with TRBD2. The CDR3 length is 17 residues. CDR1 and CDR2 (germline): SGHTA, FQGNSA. V shed 5 bases and J 5 bases; nucleotides not matched to a gene: 17. This CDR3 reads CASSRAGGDLGGHEQYF. The CDR3 DNA is TGTGCCAGCAGCCGGGCCGGGGGGGACTTAGGCGGCCACGAGCAGTACTTC.

The chain has TRBV9 and TRBJ1-2, with D hard to call. CDR1 SGDLS and CDR2 YYNGEE come from the germline V gene. Trimming shortened V by 0 bases and J by 3 bases, and 3 bases separated the two germline ends. This CDR3 is 12 amino acids long. The DNA for the CDR3 is TGTGCCAGCAGCGTAGATGACTATGGCTACACCTTC. Encoded protein: CASSVDDYGYTF. Looking up the rest from reference TRBV9 and TRBJ1-2 gives the full variable domain: DSGVTQTPKHLITATGQRVTLRCSPRSGDLSVYWYQQSLDQGLQFLIQYYNGEERAKGNILERFSAQQFPDLHSELNLSSLELGDSALYFCASSVDDYGYTFGSGTRLTVV.

The chain recombines TRBV29-1 with TRBJ2-3; the match to TRBD2 covers 11 bases. Germline values: CDR1 SQVTM, CDR2 ANQGSEA. V was pared by 0 bases and J by 10 bases, with 6 bases of the junction left unmatched. The CDR3 has 14 amino acids. Here the CDR3 reads CSVEEEVAGGAQYF. CDR3 sequence (DNA): TGCAGCGTTGAAGAAGAAGTAGCGGGAGGGGCGCAGTATTTT.

This clonotype was found a few times. The chain uses TRBV20-1 and TRBJ2-2; no clear D. Trimming cost V 6 bases and J 5 bases, with 13 bases left between them. The CDR3 runs 13 residues. The germline V gene encodes CDR1 DFQATT and CDR2 SNEGSKA (reference sequence). This CDR3 reads CSASFVGTGELFF. CDR3 bases: TGCAGTGCCTCCTTTGTGGGGACCGGGGAGCTGTTTTTT.

This chain uses TRBV6-1 with TRBJ2-7; possibly TRBD1 for D (6 bases). CDR3 length equals 13 residues. V was cut by 5 bases and J by 4 bases, with 12 bases left in between. CDR1 is MNHNS and CDR2 is SASEGT in the germline V gene. CDR3 region: CASSTGPGYEQYF. CDR3 nucleotide sequence: TGTGCCAGCAGTACAGGGCCGGGGTACGAGCAGTACTTC.

In its sample, this clonotype was seen once. One end of the junction varies from germline; a read error may be responsible. This sequence joins TRBV12-3 or TRBV12-4 and TRBJ2-2; 9 nucleotides match TRBD1. There are 18 residues in the CDR3. CDR3 DNA sequence: TGTACCAGCAGTTTCGGGGACAGGGTGTATGCGAGCACCGGGGAGCTGTTTTTT. This translates into CTSSFGDRVYASTGELFF.

The V and J genes are TRBV20-1 and TRBJ1-3; D is perhaps TRBD1 (5 bases). This CDR3 region has 15 residues. Germline CDR1 and CDR2: DFQATT and SNEGSKA (reference sequence). Trimming took off 6 bases at V and 0 bases at J, with 15 bases between the two ends. The DNA of the CDR3 is TGCAGTGCGTCGGGGGTGCTGGGCTCTGGAAACACCATATATTTT. This codes for CSASGVLGSGNTIYF.

The chain uses TRBV5-5 and TRBJ2-2, with D unclear. V lost 0 bases to trimming and J lost 2 bases, with 8 bases between them. The CDR3 totals 15 residues. Germline assignment: CDR1 SGHKS and CDR2 YYEKEE (reference sequence). The CDR3 DNA follows: TGTGCCAGCAGCTTGGTCCCAGCCAACACCGGGGAGCTGTTTTTT. Its translation is CASSLVPANTGELFF.

This clonotype was found a few times. This chain uses TRBV11-2 with TRBJ2-1; D possibly corresponds to TRBD2 (7 bases). The V gene's germline CDR1 is SGHAT and CDR2 FQNNGV. V lost 5 bases to trimming and J lost 6 bases, with 29 bases between them. This CDR3 is 19 amino acids long. CDR3 protein: CASSTTTGGLAIVGNEQFF. The CDR3 DNA sequence: TGTGCCAGCAGCACCACAACCGGGGGGCTAGCGATTGTGGGCAATGAGCAGTTCTTC.

The rearrangement links TRBV12-3 or TRBV12-4 to TRBJ2-3; TRBD1 is a possible D gene (6 bases). Trimming pared 5 bases from V and 5 bases from J, leaving 11 bases between. The CDR3 is 13 amino acids. CDR3 DNA sequence: TGTGCCAGCAGTCCTACCAGGGGAGATACGCAGTATTTT. Translation: CASSPTRGDTQYF.

The chain joins TRBV5-1 to TRBJ2-7; a weak D match, TRBD2 (6 bases). Trimming stripped 3 bases from V and 4 bases from J, with 14 bases between. Germline V CDR1 and CDR2: SGHRS, YFSETQ. This CDR3 spans 14 amino acids. CDR3 nucleotide sequence: TGCGCCAGCAGCTCTTTCGGGGGTGATTACGAGCAGTACTTC. It translates to CASSSFGGDYEQYF.

The V and J genes are TRBV9 and TRBJ1-2; possibly TRBD1 for D (6 bases). The length of the CDR3 is 15 residues. V lost 3 bases, J lost 3 bases, and 15 bases lay in between. CDR1 and CDR2 (germline): SGDLS, YYNGEE. The CDR3 coding sequence is TGTGCCAGCAGCGCCCAGGACAGAGGGGACTATGGCTACACCTTC. Protein: CASSAQDRGDYGYTF.

This clonotype was seen only a few times. V usage is TRBV12-3 or TRBV12-4 and J usage is TRBJ2-1, with a weak D call TRBD2 (6 bases). Trimming took off 3 bases at V and 5 bases at J, with 11 bases between the two ends. There are 14 residues in the CDR3. The CDR3 is CASSFAGSHNEQFF. Here the CDR3 DNA reads TGTGCCAGCAGTTTTGCCGGGAGCCACAATGAGCAGTTCTTC.

The sample holds a few counts of this clonotype. The chain recombines TRBV2 with TRBJ1-1, with unresolved D. V lost 4 bases to trimming and J lost 1 base, with 7 bases between them. This CDR3 has 13 residues. Germline CDR1 and CDR2: SNHLY and FYNNEI. CDR3 DNA sequence: TGTGCCAGCAGTGCAGACGGGAACACTGAAGCTTTCTTT. Encoded protein: CASSADGNTEAFF.

This clonotype appeared a few times. The chain couples TRBV12-3 or TRBV12-4 to TRBJ2-3, with 8 bases aligning to TRBD1. V shed 3 bases and J 3 bases; nucleotides not matched to a gene: 2. The CDR3 is 14 residues long. This CDR3 reads CASSFQGATDTQYF. The CDR3 DNA reads TGTGCCAGCAGTTTTCAGGGGGCAACAGATACGCAGTATTTT.

The J gene is TRBJ2-1, the V gene TRBV18, with 8 bases that match TRBD2. The CDR3 is 15 amino acids. Looked up from germline, CDR1 is KGHSH and CDR2 is LQKENI. The V segment lost 4 bases and the J segment 0 bases; nucleotides outside the gene matches: 2. CDR3 residues: CASSRSGGSYNEQFF. CDR3 bases: TGTGCCAGCTCACGAAGCGGGGGCTCCTACAATGAGCAGTTCTTC.

The chain links TRBV6-1 to TRBJ2-5; D not resolved. Between the trimmed V and J ends, which lost 7 bases and 5 bases, there was a span of 14 bases. This CDR3 spans 13 amino acids. Germline assignment: CDR1 MNHNS and CDR2 SASEGT. The CDR3: CASTKHLGETQYF. The CDR3 coding sequence is TGTGCCAGCACCAAACATCTAGGGGAGACCCAGTACTTC.

This clonotype appeared many times. The CDR3 DNA reads as TGTGCCAGCAGTTTGTCCGGGGGGGAGCAGTTCTTC. This codes for CASSLSGGEQFF. The chain combines TRBV12-3 or TRBV12-4 with TRBJ2-1; 7 positions match TRBD2. Unmatched junction bases numbered 3, after V lost 3 bases and J lost 10 bases. CDR3 length equals 12 residues.

The chain couples TRBV29-1 to TRBJ2-3; TRBD2 aligns across 10 bases. J lost 4 bases, V lost 3 bases, and 4 bases had no gene match. CDR3 length: 14 amino acids. CDR1 and CDR2 (germline): SQVTM, ANQGSEA. This chain's CDR3 is CSVDTSGNSDTQYF. Here the CDR3 DNA reads TGCAGCGTTGACACTAGCGGGAATTCAGATACGCAGTATTTT.

This clonotype came up a few times. J is TRBJ2-4 and V is TRBV12-3 or TRBV12-4, with D tentatively TRBD1 or TRBD2 (6 bases each). CDR3 length equals 16 residues. Trimming removed 4 bases at V and 0 bases at J, with 13 bases between. CDR3 coding DNA: TGTGCCAGCAGTTCGAGAGGGGGGATAGCCAAAAACATTCAGTACTTC. Amino acids: CASSSRGGIAKNIQYF.

The chain links TRBV9 to TRBJ2-7, with 8 bases lining up with TRBD2. The trim removed 0 bases at V and 3 bases at J, leaving 2 bases unmatched. The CDR3 spans 14 residues. Germline lookup yields CDR1 SGDLS and CDR2 YYNGEE. CDR3 nucleotide sequence: TGTGCCAGCAGCGTAGGAGCGGGGGTCTACGAGCAGTACTTC. It specifies CASSVGAGVYEQYF.

The chain uses TRBV6-5 and TRBJ1-2, with D possibly TRBD1 on 6 matching bases. Looked up from germline, CDR1 is MNHEY and CDR2 is SVGAGI. The CDR3 has 13 amino acids. V shed 6 bases and J shed 3 bases, with 11 bases lying between them. The CDR3 spells CASRSQGDYGYTF. The CDR3 DNA reads as TGTGCCAGCAGGTCACAGGGTGACTATGGCTACACCTTC.

This rearrangement joins TRBV4-1 to TRBJ1-2; no definite D call. Trimming left V 0 bases short and J 4 bases short, with 6 bases between. The V gene's germline CDR1 is MGHRA and CDR2 YSYEKL. CDR3 length: 13 residues. Here the CDR3 DNA reads TGCGCCAGCAGCCAAGATCGGGCCTATGGCTACACCTTC. Its protein product is CASSQDRAYGYTF.

This clonotype has a handful of counts. The V and J genes are TRBV7-2 and TRBJ1-5; D not resolved. The CDR3 has 13 residues. Trimming pared 5 bases from V and 5 bases from J, leaving 10 bases between. Per the germline V gene, CDR1 is SGHTA and CDR2 is FQGNSA. DNA for the CDR3: TGTGCCAGCAGCCCCGAAACGCATCAGCCCCAGCATTTT. Its protein is CASSPETHQPQHF.

CDR3 in amino acids: CASSQRTGGELFF. DNA for the CDR3: TGCGCCAGCAGCCAACGGACTGGTGGGGAGCTGTTTTTT. The chain employs TRBV5-1 and TRBJ2-2; D is possibly TRBD2 (5 bases). Trimming left V 4 bases short and J 8 bases short, with 12 bases between. Germline V lookup: CDR1 SGHRS, CDR2 YFSETQ. CDR3 length: 13 amino acids.

The chain joins TRBV2 to TRBJ2-1; TRBD1 matches 8 bases. CDR3 length: 12 amino acids. Germline trimming cut 8 bases from V and 8 bases from J; bases unmatched to any gene: 5. CDR1 and CDR2 from the germline V gene are SNHLY and FYNNEI. The CDR3 nucleotides read TGTGCCAGCGAGAGACAGGGGTATGAGCAGTTCTTC. It specifies CASERQGYEQFF.